Listed below are T cell receptor beta chains from one sample, sequenced in a study of molecular identifiers for immune sequencing clone quantification. TCRdb re-derived calls from the PCR reads in MiXCR, one entry per CDR3 protein. The sample has about half a million distinct CDR3 sequences, around 23% seen once. Sequenced input: naive CD8+ T cells from blood, with Jurkat cell RNA spiked in. Receptors originate from a human donor in good health. Some libraries in this study had Jurkat cell RNA spiked in. CDR3s include the opening cysteine and the closing phenylalanine or tryptophan. The order of the fields is CDR3 length, D gene, V gene, J gene, CDR3 protein. The D gene is left open where the match is weak.

>11|NA|TRBV2|TRBJ1-1
CANTLGLEAFF
>13|NA|TRBV9|TRBJ1-2
CASSPPRGTGYTF
>13|TRBD2|TRBV19|TRBJ2-1
CASAAGGKDEQFF
>13|NA|TRBV12-3/TRBV12-4|TRBJ1-4
CASSFGPFSLLFF
>13|NA|TRBV5-4|TRBJ1-5
CASSLWGYQPQHF
>14|TRBD1|TRBV27|TRBJ2-7
CASSVGTDYYEQYF
>16|NA|TRBV4-3|TRBJ1-1
CASSQELSQLNTEAFF
>15|NA|TRBV7-9|TRBJ1-1
CASSLAQGSNTEAFF
>14|NA|TRBV21-1|TRBJ1-4
CASSRPGQGEKLFF
>12|NA|TRBV20-1|TRBJ2-7
CSARGLSYEQYF
>14|NA|TRBV5-3|TRBJ1-2
CACSLSGTNYGYTF
>15|TRBD1|TRBV5-4|TRBJ2-7
CASSFEGTEPYEQYF
>11|NA|TRBV9|TRBJ1-5
CASGGNQPQHF
>15|TRBD2|TRBV9|TRBJ2-1
CASSVEGGSRNEQFF
>19|TRBD2|TRBV28|TRBJ2-3
CASSSGLAGGSPSSDTQYF
>12|NA|TRBV12-3/TRBV12-4|TRBJ1-1
CASSREQRVAFF
>13|NA|TRBV4-3|TRBJ2-5
CASSQDVLETQYF
>15|NA|TRBV19|TRBJ1-2
CASSILGYKNYGYTF
>15|NA|TRBV11-2|TRBJ2-5
CASSLAGAGQETQYF
>15|TRBD1|TRBV3-1|TRBJ2-3
CASSLRQGITDTQYF
>15|TRBD2|TRBV7-2|TRBJ2-3
CASRPSGGSGDTQYF
>14|NA|TRBV4-3|TRBJ1-4
CASSLGGAGEKLFF
>15|TRBD2|TRBV20-1|TRBJ2-1
CSAHSRTSSYNEQFF
>15|TRBD2|TRBV7-9|TRBJ2-1
CASSSGLAGMDEQFF
>12|NA|TRBV12-3/TRBV12-4|TRBJ1-2
CASSGGGYGYTF
>16|NA|TRBV20-1|TRBJ1-5
CSARSLTTGLNQPQHF
>15|NA|TRBV24-1|TRBJ2-3
CATSDPAEFTDTQYF
>16|NA|TRBV27|TRBJ1-2
CASSPPVTGKGYGYTF